These 10 T cell receptor beta chains were sequenced from one sample in a study of molecular identifiers for immune sequencing clone quantification. In TCRdb, the PCR reads were re-called with MiXCR into one record per CDR3 protein. The profile shows 300,000 to 400,000 distinct CDR3 sequences, about a fifth of them singletons. Material: naive CD8+ T cells from blood, with Jurkat cell RNA spiked in. Subset given: FACS-sorted CD8+CD4-CCR7+CD45RA+ naive T cells. Receptors were obtained from a human donor in good health. Some libraries in this study had Jurkat cell RNA spiked in.

This clonotype was observed many times. The rearrangement joins TRBV19 to TRBJ2-1; perhaps TRBD2 as D (7 bases). Germline CDR1 reads LNHDA; CDR2 reads SQIVND (reference sequence). Trimming stripped 7 bases from V and 9 bases from J, with 19 bases between. The CDR3 is 14 amino acids. CDR3 nucleotides: TGTGCCAGTATGTTCGCGGGGGCCCTGGGTGAGCAGTTCTTC. Its protein is CASMFAGALGEQFF.

This clonotype was detected a few times. The V and J genes are TRBV20-1 and TRBJ2-3; 7 nucleotides line up with TRBD1. Looked up from germline, CDR1 is DFQATT and CDR2 is SNEGSKA (reference sequence). This CDR3 comprises 20 residues. V lost 0 bases to trimming and J lost 2 bases; unmatched junction nucleotides: 20. The CDR3 DNA is TGCAGTGCTAGAGAAGACACTGGGGGACAGCACTTCTTGGACACAGATACGCAGTATTTT. The encoded protein is CSAREDTGGQHFLDTDTQYF.

Many counts were recorded for this clonotype. The chain is built from TRBV29-1 and TRBJ2-7; TRBD1 agrees at 9 bases. CDR1 and CDR2 from the germline V gene are SQVTM and ANQGSEA. Trimming removed 0 bases from V and 3 bases from J; junction bases left unmatched: 3. This CDR3 is built from 14 residues. The CDR3 DNA reads TGCAGCGTTGAAGACCGGACAGGGGACTACGAGCAGTACTTC. The encoded protein is CSVEDRTGDYEQYF.

Many counts were recorded for this clonotype. V usage is TRBV9 and J usage is TRBJ1-2, with 9 bases aligning to TRBD1. The V segment lost 0 bases and the J segment 4 bases; nucleotides outside the gene matches: 10. This CDR3 spans 17 amino acids. CDR1 and CDR2 (germline): SGDLS, YYNGEE. CDR3 sequence: CASSVAGDRVAGYGYTF. CDR3 bases: TGTGCCAGCAGCGTAGCTGGGGACAGGGTCGCCGGCTATGGCTACACCTTC.

This clonotype was counted at least ten times. V usage is TRBV6-5 and J usage is TRBJ2-7, with TRBD1 matching over 8 bases. Germline V gene data show CDR1 as MNHEY and CDR2 as SVGAGI. CDR3 size: 14 residues. The V gene end was trimmed by 5 bases and the J gene end by 4 bases; junction bases not matched to a gene: 7. The CDR3 is CASSAGGAMYEQYF. The CDR3 bases are TGTGCCAGCAGTGCAGGGGGCGCGATGTACGAGCAGTACTTC.

Turning to this clonotype: A read error may be the cause here, since a much bigger clone is one base away. This chain links TRBV7-6 with TRBJ2-3; a weak D match, TRBD1 (5 bases). CDR3 length: 13 amino acids. Germline loops: CDR1 SGHVS, CDR2 FNYEAQ. This CDR3 is CASSPFSTGTQYF. CDR3 bases: TGTGCCAGCAGCCCATTCTCCACAGGTACGCAGTATTTT.

V gene TRBV5-6 combines with J gene TRBJ1-1; no definite D call. Trimming removed 4 bases from V and 5 bases from J, with 9 bases in between. The CDR3 runs 12 residues. CDR1 and CDR2 from the germline V gene are SGHDT and YYEEEE. The CDR3 loop is CASSDYRTEAFF. The DNA of the CDR3 is TGTGCCAGCAGCGATTATCGGACTGAAGCTTTCTTT.

The CDR3 sequence: CASSGASGSLENTGELFF. The CDR3 bases are TGTGCCAGTAGCGGGGCTAGCGGGAGCTTGGAGAACACCGGGGAGCTGTTTTTT. The rearrangement uses TRBV19 and TRBJ2-2; TRBD2 aligns across 10 bases. There are 18 residues in the CDR3. With V trimmed by 6 bases and J by 1 base, 11 bases remained unmatched. The V gene's germline CDR1 is LNHDA and CDR2 SQIVND (reference sequence). Full variable domain (remainder filled in from reference TRBV19 and TRBJ2-2): DGGITQSPKYLFRKEGQNVTLSCEQNLNHDAMYWYRQDPGQGLRLIYYSQIVNDFQKGDIAEGYSVSREKKESFPLTVTSAQKNPTAFYLCASSGASGSLENTGELFFGEGSRLTVL.

This clonotype appeared a few times. An end of the junction differs from the germline gene, which may be a read error. This sequence joins TRBV5-5 and TRBJ2-7, with 7 positions matching TRBD2. Germline V gene lookup returns CDR1 SGHKS and CDR2 YYEKEE (reference sequence). This CDR3 comprises 13 residues. The CDR3 reads CAGSLGGSYEQYF. The CDR3 bases are TGTGCCGGCAGCTTGGGGGGGTCCTACGAGCAGTACTTC.

This clonotype was recorded at least ten times. The chain employs TRBV7-9 and TRBJ2-3; 9 positions agree with TRBD2. J was trimmed by 2 bases and V by 1 base; bases with no gene match: 4. This CDR3 spans 16 amino acids. The germline CDR1 and CDR2 sequences are SEHNR and FQNEAQ (reference sequence). In DNA form, the CDR3 reads TGTGCCAGCAGCTTAGGGCTAGCGGGACTCACAGATACGCAGTATTTT. Protein product: CASSLGLAGLTDTQYF.